This T cell receptor beta chain was captured in a study of cytomegalovirus exposure and HLA in healthy donors (dated by TCRdb to 2016 to 2017). For the wider study: In an earlier analysis of some 550 of the donors, 250 to 300 Gb of sequence data and some 120 million unique TCR beta sequences from roughly 180 million T cells were reported. An early release that covered 640 HLA-typed donors contained around 330 gigabases of sequencing data and around 80 million unique TCR sequences. Of the 300 to 500 genotyped donors, less than 85% were placed in the genetic ancestry cluster associated with self-reported Caucasian donors. The aim of the study was to test whether cataloging public T cell receptors could identify signatures of past pathogen exposure. The T cell repertoires of 666 subjects were profiled by immunosequencing and related to cytomegalovirus serostatus. Besides the first cohort of approximately 670 subjects, a separate validation cohort made up of 95 to 150 different subjects was used. The study combined high-throughput TCR immunosequencing, statistical association of individual TCRs with disease status, and machine learning to predict cytomegalovirus infection status. A later analysis re-analyzed previously published TCR beta repertoires from hundreds of donors and added high-resolution HLA genotyping to study TCR occurrence patterns. The later analysis used no new phenotypic data to find candidate immune exposures, relying instead on TCR beta sequences and their occurrence across donors. An earlier analysis of 500 to 650 of the donors applied high-throughput TCR beta sequencing to assess whether each TCR beta V gene segment acted as functional or pseudogenic. Donor age, sex, ethnicity and CMV serostatus were compiled together with the repertoire data. A later genetic analysis took genome-wide SNP genotypes for about 55% of the 666 donors and used that subset as a discovery cohort. Every discovery cohort repertoire had been produced on one sequencing platform. Both class I and class II loci were covered by HLA typing, at four-digit resolution. Typing coverage varied by locus: roughly 620-640 donors for A, B, C, DRB1 and DQB1; more than 500 for DQA1; more than 600 for DPA1; approximately 450 for DPB1. A handful of DR-DQ haplotypes were handled as single units for association and clustering because linkage in the cohort was strong. Among about 390 genotyped donors of the cohort, an average of approximately 230,000 unique TCR beta nucleotide sequences were sequenced per donor, around a sixth of them non-productive. The research as a whole found: A further reported finding was that TCR beta sequences accurately predicted the HLA-A and HLA-B alleles for most subjects in the first cohort. An association between a missense DCLRE1C variant and V-gene and J-gene trimming of TCR beta chains was found in a later genetic analysis and replicated in an independent cohort. When HLA alleles, especially DR and DQ, strongly co-occurred, attributing TCR associations to individual alleles was difficult. In a later genetic analysis, fewer N-insertions in productive TCRs were reported among donors in an Asian-associated ancestry cluster than the roughly 640-donor mean. A later analysis associated 15,000 or so TCR beta sequences with specific HLA alleles at a false discovery rate of 0.05. HLA typing was unavailable for some donors at each locus, so association tests used only the typed subset. Linkage disequilibrium might explain the correlated functional status among segregating V segments, but an unknown experimental factor could not be excluded. A group of highly shared sequence variants was considered likely to be a technical artifact of the sequencing pipeline. Only TCR beta chains were sequenced in this cohort, and the absence of alpha or paired-chain data limited detectable features. The only immune exposure information available for the cohort was CMV serostatus. The 87-base-pair reads could not distinguish some IMGT-functional V segments, including TRBV6-2 and TRBV6-3, so those segments were excluded. In both the original and validation cohorts, the classifier was reported to diagnose cytomegalovirus status with high specificity and sensitivity. In a later analysis, several top co-occurrence clusters were reported to appear linked to parvovirus B19, influenza, CMV and Epstein-Barr virus. In an earlier analysis of around 500 of the donors, most TCR beta V segments appeared in productive rearrangements about 87% or about 30% of the time, broadly matching IMGT annotations. Compared with equally common non-associated chains, HLA-associated TCR beta chains in a later analysis were more clonally expanded and had lower generation probabilities. The presence/absence analyses assumed that sequencing depth was roughly uniform across donors, and that assumption may not be true. The authors suggested that the approach could potentially be generalized to other disease states and immunological phenotypes. Approximately 18 rarely observed V segments, including chromosome 9 orphons, were excluded from the earlier analysis of some 590 of the donors because counts were too low. While some public TCRs were present in many individuals, most TCR sequences turned up only very rarely across donors. A later analysis found that most CMV-associated TCR beta chains appeared HLA-restricted, with HLA associations seemingly driven largely by CMV exposure. Three of the identified cytomegalovirus-associated TCR beta chains were confirmed in vitro to be specific for cytomegalovirus antigens. The study listed 164 TCR beta chains as associated with cytomegalovirus. In a later analysis, TCR association rates were found to vary across HLA loci, with the most associated TCRs seen for DRB1 alleles and the fewest for HLA-C alleles.

The library was prepared using the immunoSEQ multiplex PCR assay. A mixture of 60 forward primers for TCR Vbeta segments and 13 reverse primers for TCR Jbeta segments was used in the multiplex PCR. A multiplex PCR assay on genomic DNA amplified the CDR3 region of rearranged TCR beta genes. The Illumina HiSeq System was used to sequence the amplified TCR beta libraries as 87-base-pair reads. Processing in the source paper ran as follows. A later analysis tallied about 77 million unique TCR beta chains across the approximately 670 repertoires, and approximately 9.9 million of those chains were shared by two or more donors. A nearest-neighbor algorithm error-corrected the raw reads and collapsed the reads into unique sequences, merging closely related sequences to remove PCR and sequencing errors. V, D and J gene segments were assigned by aligning CDR3 sequences to IMGT reference sequences. Each retained sequence needed at least a six-nucleotide match to both a V gene segment and a J gene segment. A rearrangement was called productive if the CDR3 had no stop codons and remained in frame with V and J, and every other rearrangement was called non-productive. CDR3 was defined by IMGT convention, running from the second conserved V-encoded cysteine to the conserved J-encoded phenylalanine. The earlier analysis of 450 to 750 of the donors excluded any sequence lacking an unambiguous match to a single V gene segment. An earlier analysis of several hundred of the donors classified V segments as functional when productive rearrangements were above 56.7% and as segregating when the standard deviation between donors was above 5%. A statistical classification framework was built for diagnosing cytomegalovirus status from the catalog of TCR beta chain sequences. In a later analysis, TCR nucleotide sequences were compared against IMGT/GENE-DB human TR gene sequences so that V and J genes could be assigned. Using the TCRdist pipeline, a later analysis assigned CDR3 sequences along with most-parsimonious VDJ recombination scenarios. In a later analysis, each TCR beta chain was defined by its CDR3 amino acid sequence together with its V-gene family, and reads without a unique V-gene family were excluded. A later analysis removed 550 to 650 highly shared, low-generation-probability nucleotide sequences to deal with suspected cross-contamination and a sequencing artifact. In a later analysis, a clonal expansion index for each public chain was calculated from normalized within-repertoire ranks of inferred template counts. Generation probabilities in a later analysis came from a VDJ recombination model fitted to out-of-frame rearrangements, and those results were checked against IGoR. In a later analysis, TCR-TCR, TCR-HLA and TCR-CMV co-occurrence was scored with hypergeometric tests, and a repertoire-size bias correction was applied to TCR pairs. In a later analysis, false discovery rates were estimated by permuting HLA or CMV assignments 20 times. In a later analysis, co-occurring TCRs were grouped with DBSCAN, and TCRdist sequence similarity was added when clustering was performed within HLA-allele-positive subsets. For co-occurrence clustering, repertoires with fewer than 30,000 or more than 120,000 public chains were excluded, along with five repertoires with anomalous nucleotide sharing. As stored in TCRdb, this immuneACCESS dataset retains in-frame rearrangements with V and J assigned. A fraction of the clones does not appear; measured against another copy, unresolved V genes explain less than half of the discrepancy, and the remainder lacks a known reason. V and J calls and clone size are given by that table; D and trimming were obtained from the DNA. This sample is represented by more than 150,000 clones; 65% to 90% of them were singletons. In total, the top ten clones hold around 1.2% of the sample.

The CDR1 and CDR2 encoded by the germline V gene are SGHNT and YENEEA. The CDR3 runs 16 amino acids, cysteine and phenylalanine included. Left in the record is the CDR3 DNA by itself, 48 bases read in frame from the first base. Ends trimmed: V by 0 bases, J by 4 bases; bases unmatched to a gene: 5. With regard to this clone: Which antigen it targets is not known. The record has no base qualities; no much larger clone is one base away.

The cohort consisted of hundreds of healthy bone marrow donors. Cohort members were all nominally healthy when sampled, although unrecorded immune exposures were likely present. The donor was CMV seropositive and was included in the group of 300 or so seropositive cohort members. A peripheral blood sample was collected from each donor, and TCR beta sequencing was performed on peripheral blood mononuclear cells. Genomic DNA extraction from the blood cell samples was performed with the Qiagen DNeasy Blood Extraction Kit. The source is a girl under 10 years old in good health and CMV-seropositive. Input material: PBMCs. The sequence joins TRBV11-3 to TRBJ2-2, with 7 bases matching TRBD1. CDR3 sequence: CASSLDLTGSTGELFF. The DNA sequence follows: TGTGCCAGCAGCTTAGATTTGACAGGGTCCACCGGGGAGCTGTTTTTT.